These 31 T cell receptor beta chains came from one sample sequenced in a study of T cell responses to AZD1222 COVID-19 vaccine. The table came from immunoSEQ multiplex PCR; TCRdb's copy has only in-frame clones and leaves some out. The sample consists of over 110,000 clones, around 90% of them appearing once. The sequences come from peripheral blood, collected 28 days after the second AZD1222 dose. Receptor source: an adult who received the AZD1222 COVID-19 vaccine.

This chain joins TRBV5-1 and TRBJ1-4; possible D gene TRBD1, 6 bases. Deletions cut 4 bases from V and 3 bases from J, with 16 bases between. This CDR3 contains 16 residues. Germline CDR1 is SGHRS and CDR2 is YFSETQ. For the CDR3, the DNA is TGCGCCAGCAGCGGTGATACAGGGCTATCTAATGAAAAACTGTTTTTT. Residues: CASSGDTGLSNEKLFF.

J is TRBJ2-1 and V is TRBV12-3 or TRBV12-4, with D maybe TRBD1 (5 bases). V lost 1 base and J 5 bases, leaving 6 bases between the germline ends. CDR3 length: 13 residues. This chain's CDR3 is CASSLEGNNEQFF. DNA of the CDR3: TGTGCCAGCAGTTTAGAGGGGAACAATGAGCAGTTCTTC.

This chain connects TRBV27 to TRBJ1-4; TRBD1 is a possible D gene (5 bases). Germline V CDR1 and CDR2: MNHEY, SMNVEV (reference sequence). Trimming removed 5 bases from V and 2 bases from J, with 12 bases in between. CDR3 length: 15 amino acids. The CDR3 DNA follows: TGTGCCAGCAGTGACCGCTGGGGGACTAATGAAAAACTGTTTTTT. This translates into CASSDRWGTNEKLFF.

The chain couples TRBV7-8 to TRBJ1-2; weak D call: TRBD1 (5 bases). CDR1 and CDR2 (germline): SGHVS, FQNEAQ. Trimming removed 6 bases at V and 8 bases at J, with 19 bases between. The CDR3 sequence is 14 residues long. The CDR3 region has the DNA TGTGCCAGCAGTACCGGGACGAACACTAGAGGCTACACCTTC. This sequence encodes CASSTGTNTRGYTF.

This chain uses TRBV5-8 with TRBJ2-3, with D perhaps matching TRBD1 (6 bases). V was cut by 4 bases and J by 4 bases, with 19 bases left in between. The CDR3 is 16 residues long. CDR1 and CDR2 from the germline V gene are SGHTS and YDEGEE. The CDR3 DNA is TGTGCCAGCAGCGTGGCAGGGGCGAAACCCGCAGATACGCAGTATTTT. This codes for CASSVAGAKPADTQYF.

This sequence joins TRBV19 and TRBJ2-7; 14 bases align to TRBD2. This CDR3 contains 17 residues. The germline V gene has CDR1 LNHDA and CDR2 SQIVND (reference sequence). Unmatched junction bases numbered 6, after V lost 4 bases and J lost 1 base. DNA for the CDR3: TGTGCCAGTAGTAGGGGACTAGCGGGAGCCGATTCCTACGAGCAGTACTTC. It codes for CASSRGLAGADSYEQYF.

This sequence joins TRBV24-1 and TRBJ1-1; TRBD1 is a possible D gene (5 bases). Trimming left V 7 bases short and J 1 base short, with 9 bases between. This CDR3 contains 13 residues. From germline, CDR1 is KGHDR and CDR2 SFDVKD. CDR3 sequence reads: CATSRGQNTEAFF. Here the CDR3 DNA reads TGTGCCACCAGCCGAGGACAGAACACTGAAGCTTTCTTT.

This clone was seen a handful of times. This chain joins TRBV6-6 and TRBJ1-4; 8 positions match TRBD1. There are 16 residues in the CDR3. J was trimmed by 6 bases and V by 6 bases; bases with no gene match: 12. CDR1 and CDR2 (germline): MNHNY, SVGAGI (reference sequence). The CDR3 nucleotides read TGTGCCAGCAGCTACACAGGGGGAGGTGAGGATGAAAAACTGTTTTTT. Residues: CASSYTGGGEDEKLFF.

The chain joins TRBV9 to TRBJ1-6; perhaps TRBD1 as D (6 bases). CDR1 is SGDLS, CDR2 YYNGEE, per germline. The CDR3 is 15 residues long. The V and J ends lost 3 bases and 7 bases respectively, with 14 bases between them. This CDR3 is CASSDVGARNSPLHF. As DNA, the CDR3 is TGTGCCAGCAGCGATGTGGGGGCGCGGAATTCACCCCTCCACTTT.

The chain recombines TRBV28 with TRBJ2-7; no clear D. Trimming removed 4 bases from V and 3 bases from J, with 16 bases in between. CDR1 is MDHEN and CDR2 is SYDVKM in the germline V gene. The CDR3 extends over 15 amino acids. The CDR3, as DNA: TGTGCCAGCAGTTCCCCCGGGTGGAACGACTACGAGCAGTACTTC. It translates to CASSSPGWNDYEQYF.

This rearrangement joins TRBV24-1 to TRBJ2-1, with TRBD2 matching over 13 bases. Unmatched junction bases numbered 8, after V lost 6 bases and J lost 10 bases. The CDR3 runs 15 residues. CDR1 is KGHDR and CDR2 is SFDVKD in the germline V gene. In DNA, the CDR3 is TGTGCCACCAGTCCCGGGACTAGCGGGACCGAAGAGCAGTTCTTC. The encoded protein is CATSPGTSGTEEQFF.

As DNA, the CDR3 is TGTGCCAGCAGCTTAGCCGGGGCTTACAATGAGCAGTTCTTC. Translated: CASSLAGAYNEQFF. The V and J genes are TRBV11-3 and TRBJ2-1; D tentatively fits TRBD1 or TRBD2 (5 bases each). The V gene's germline CDR1 is SGHNT and CDR2 YENEEA. V gave up 1 base and J gave up 4 bases, with 8 bases separating them. This CDR3 spans 14 amino acids.

V and J are TRBV15 and TRBJ1-2, with 8 bases aligning to TRBD1. V gave up 8 bases and J gave up 7 bases; unmatched junction bases: 6. CDR3 length equals 12 residues. Germline CDR1 is LNHNV and CDR2 is YYDKDF (reference sequence). This CDR3 reads CATHQGASGYTF. The CDR3 region has the DNA TGTGCCACCCACCAGGGGGCAAGTGGCTACACCTTC.

The chain links TRBV19 to TRBJ2-2; tentatively, D is TRBD1 (6 bases). The germline CDR1 and CDR2 sequences are LNHDA and SQIVND (reference sequence). V was trimmed by 4 bases and J by 0 bases, leaving 9 bases between them. This CDR3 has 15 residues. CDR3 coding DNA: TGTGCCAGTAGTAATGGGGACACGAACACCGGGGAGCTGTTTTTT. Its protein product is CASSNGDTNTGELFF.

The V gene is TRBV30, the J gene TRBJ2-1; TRBD2 matches at 8 bases. V shed 4 bases, J shed 4 bases, and the junction held 12 bases outside the gene matches. Per germline, CDR1 GTSNPN and CDR2 SVGIG (reference sequence). CDR3 size: 16 residues. The CDR3 coding sequence is TGTGCCTGGAAGCTTAGACGGACTAGCCCTTACAATGAGCAGTTCTTC. It codes for CAWKLRRTSPYNEQFF.

The chain joins TRBV6-5 to TRBJ2-5; 9 bases are shared with TRBD2. The V gene's germline CDR1 is MNHEY and CDR2 SVGAGI. The CDR3 is 16 residues long. Unmatched junction bases numbered 8, after V lost 2 bases and J lost 4 bases. In nucleotides, the CDR3 is TGTGCCAGCAGTTACATTTCGGCGGGGGGGATAGAGACCCAGTACTTC. Translated, it gives CASSYISAGGIETQYF.

V usage is TRBV19 and J usage is TRBJ2-7, with a weak D call TRBD2 (6 bases). V lost 6 bases to trimming and J lost 5 bases, with 17 bases between them. Germline CDR1 is LNHDA and CDR2 is SQIVND (reference sequence). The CDR3 loop spans 14 amino acids. This chain's CDR3 is CASSFGGASNEQYF. CDR3 DNA: TGTGCCAGTAGCTTTGGCGGGGCGTCCAACGAGCAGTACTTC.

J is TRBJ2-1 and V is TRBV5-1, with D possibly matching TRBD1 (6 bases). This CDR3 has 15 residues. V was pared by 2 bases and J by 5 bases, with 14 bases between. Germline V gives CDR1 SGHRS, CDR2 YFSETQ. The CDR3 bases are TGCGCCAGCAGCTTCACTGCAGGGGCCGACAATGAGCAGTTCTTC. It encodes CASSFTAGADNEQFF.

The chain employs TRBV14 and TRBJ1-1; D uncertain. The CDR3 is 14 residues long. CDR1 SGHDN and CDR2 FVKESK come from the germline V gene. V was shortened by 3 bases and J by 5 bases, with 13 bases between the two germline ends. CDR3 DNA: TGTGCCAGCAGCCAGACGCGGGGAGGGACTGAAGCTTTCTTT. It yields the protein CASSQTRGGTEAFF.

The CDR3 region is CASSLDGRSNEQFF. CDR3 nucleotides: TGTGCCAGCAGCTTAGACGGGAGGAGCAATGAGCAGTTCTTC. The V gene is TRBV7-3, the J gene TRBJ2-1, with 7 bases identical to TRBD2. V shed 2 bases, J shed 6 bases, and the junction held 4 bases outside the gene matches. This CDR3 is 14 amino acids long. The V gene's germline CDR1 is SGHTA and CDR2 FQGTGA. Full variable domain (rest looked up from reference TRBV7-3 and TRBJ2-1): GAGVSQTPSNKVTEKGKYVELRCDPISGHTALYWYRQSLGQGPEFLIYFQGTGAADDSGLPNDRFFAVRPEGSVSTLKIQRTERGDSAVYLCASSLDGRSNEQFFGPGTRLTVL.

The rearrangement uses TRBV18 and TRBJ2-3, with 9 bases identical to TRBD1. V dropped 1 base and J dropped 7; count of bases not matched to a gene: 21. Germline CDR1 is KGHSH and CDR2 is LQKENI. The CDR3 consists of 20 residues. The CDR3 DNA reads TGTGCCAGCTCACCACGATTGGGACAGGGAAGAGAACCCCGGACGAATACGCAGTATTTT. Amino acids: CASSPRLGQGREPRTNTQYF.

This chain links TRBV6-5 with TRBJ1-2; 10 bases align to TRBD1. J lost 5 bases, V lost 10 bases, and 7 bases had no gene match. From germline, CDR1 is MNHEY and CDR2 SVGAGI. The CDR3 loop spans 13 amino acids. CDR3 coding DNA: TGTGCCATCTCGGACAGGGGGTTGTATGGCTACACCTTC. It encodes CAISDRGLYGYTF.

The chain recombines TRBV5-5 with TRBJ2-1, with D possibly TRBD1 on 5 matching bases. In germline, CDR1 is SGHKS, CDR2 YYEKEE (reference sequence). Trimming left V 4 bases short and J 8 bases short, with 19 bases between. This CDR3 is built from 15 residues. This CDR3 is CASSRDSQGGYEQFF. CDR3 bases: TGTGCCAGCAGCCGCGACTCCCAGGGTGGGTATGAGCAGTTCTTC.

This chain joins TRBV5-6 and TRBJ1-1; weak D call: TRBD1 (5 bases). Germline CDR1 reads SGHDT; CDR2 reads YYEEEE. The CDR3 has 15 residues. With 4 bases removed from V and 4 bases from J, the gap between germline ends came to 17 bases. The CDR3 protein is CASSGARKEGTEAFF. The CDR3 DNA sequence: TGTGCCAGCAGCGGGGCACGGAAGGAAGGCACTGAAGCTTTCTTT.

V gene TRBV9 combines with J gene TRBJ2-2; 12 bases are a match to TRBD2. The CDR3 extends over 17 amino acids. The V gene end was trimmed by 3 bases and the J gene end by 1 base; junction bases not matched to a gene: 4. CDR1 and CDR2 (germline): SGDLS, YYNGEE. The CDR3 reads CASSEPGLAGNTGELFF. DNA of the CDR3: TGTGCCAGCAGCGAGCCGGGACTAGCGGGGAACACCGGGGAGCTGTTTTTT.

This chain links TRBV4-1 with TRBJ1-2; D ambiguous. Between the trimmed V and J ends, which lost 0 bases and 4 bases, there was a span of 6 bases. Germline V gene data show CDR1 as MGHRA and CDR2 as YSYEKL. The CDR3 contains 13 residues. CDR3 residues: CASSQEPTYGYTF. The CDR3 DNA reads as TGCGCCAGCAGCCAAGAACCCACCTATGGCTACACCTTC.

V and J are TRBV27 and TRBJ2-7; a possible D gene is TRBD1 (6 bases). The CDR3 is made up of 14 amino acids. The germline CDR1 and CDR2 sequences are MNHEY and SMNVEV (reference sequence). V was cut by 6 bases and J by 6 bases, with 18 bases left in between. DNA of the CDR3: TGTGCCAGCAGCCAGGGGCCCTCGCTACGCGAGCAGTACGTC. It yields the protein CASSQGPSLREQYV.

The chain has TRBV6-5 and TRBJ1-2, with no clear D. Germline CDR1 is MNHEY and CDR2 is SVGAGI. V lost 6 bases to trimming and J lost 3 bases, with 17 bases between them. The CDR3 length is 15 residues. The CDR3 DNA is TGTGCCAGCAGCAACCGGAGGGAGGGTTACTATGGCTACACCTTC. Translation gives CASSNRREGYYGYTF.

The rearrangement joins TRBV9 to TRBJ2-3; a weak D match, TRBD2 (6 bases). CDR1 is SGDLS and CDR2 is YYNGEE in the germline V gene. Trimming pared 4 bases from V and 12 bases from J, leaving 21 bases between. This CDR3 region has 14 residues. DNA for the CDR3: TGTGCCAGCAGCCAAACCCAGGGTGCGGGATATCAGTATTTT. Translating gives CASSQTQGAGYQYF.

This chain connects TRBV24-1 to TRBJ2-3, with 8 bases identical to TRBD2. V dropped 5 bases and J dropped 5; count of bases not matched to a gene: 8. Germline CDR1 is KGHDR and CDR2 is SFDVKD. The length of the CDR3 is 15 residues. The CDR3 bases are TGTGCCACCAGTGCCCCAGCGGGAGCCGTAGATACGCAGTATTTT. Its translation is CATSAPAGAVDTQYF.

This clone was seen only once. The genes are TRBV2 and TRBJ1-6; D is possibly TRBD1 (6 bases). The germline V and J ends were trimmed by 3 bases and 9 bases, with 12 bases remaining between them. The CDR3 is 14 amino acids. CDR1 is SNHLY and CDR2 is FYNNEI in the germline V gene. CDR3 nucleotides: TGTGCCAGCAGTGAGTGGAAACAGGGTTCACCCCTCCACTTT. It yields the protein CASSEWKQGSPLHF.